This T cell receptor (beta chain) derives from a study of blood T cell repertoires in COVID-19. Whole-study context: PBMCs, B-cell-depleted T cells, or T cells provided the cDNA or gDNA that made up the material.

Original processing notes: Nucleated cell counts were estimated from reference gene primer amplification. The assay was immunoSEQ multiplex PCR, and TCRdb's table has in-frame clones only and misses some. Clonal size and the V and J genes are those of that table, whereas D and trimming came from the DNA. The table lists 200,000 to 250,000 clones, about nine tenths of them singletons. Germline V CDR1 and CDR2: LNHNV, YYDKDF (reference sequence). This CDR3 spans 12 amino acids. Germline trimming cut 7 bases from V and 5 bases from J; bases unmatched to any gene: 5. This clone showed up just a few times. Followed longitudinally, the Seattle patients had been enrolled during active infection.

Sequencing was done on a sample of peripheral blood. The chain combines TRBV15 with TRBJ2-7, with TRBD1 matching over 7 bases. This TCR was recovered from a man aged 25 to 45 with COVID-19, enrolled during active disease. The CDR3 coding sequence is TGTGCCACCAAATACAGGGGCCACGAGCAGTACTTC. Its protein product is CATKYRGHEQYF.